The sequence of this TCR beta chain was determined in a study of blood T cell repertoires in COVID-19. About the research overall: The United States, Italy and Spain supplied acute and convalescent COVID-19 samples. The analysed material was cDNA or gDNA that came from T cells, B-cell-depleted T cells, or PBMCs.

This clone was picked up one time. Study processing details: How many nucleated cells were present was estimated from reference gene primer amplification. Clones were sequenced by immunoSEQ multiplex PCR, and TCRdb holds only the in-frame ones, with some missing. The V and J calls and clone size come from that table; D and trimming were worked out from the DNA. The sample lists fewer than 65,000 clones, 78% occurring once. This CDR3 is built from 14 residues. Germline assignment: CDR1 SGHTA and CDR2 FQGTGA. The V and J ends lost 5 bases and 6 bases respectively, with 14 bases between them. The origin of this receptor is a human donor in a cohort sampled during active COVID-19. J is TRBJ2-1 and V is TRBV7-3; TRBD2 is a possible D gene (6 bases). What was sequenced was peripheral blood. DNA of the CDR3: TGTGCCAGCAGCCCAGGGACTCTACCCAATGAGCAGTTCTTC. Residues: CASSPGTLPNEQFF.